One sample yielded the 21 T cell receptor beta chains listed below, sequenced in a study of control samples from healthy donors and cancer patients. Profiled with immunoSEQ multiplex PCR; TCRdb holds only in-frame clones, not every one. The profile shows some 95,000 clones, 92% of them singletons. Input material: blood. These receptors originate from a human donor in good health. The donor label of this sample is uncertain.

The gene calls are TRBV27 and TRBJ2-3; 10 bases align to TRBD2. Germline CDR1 and CDR2: MNHEY and SMNVEV (reference sequence). The CDR3 is 16 residues long. V shed 5 bases, J shed 0 bases, and the junction held 5 bases outside the gene matches. The CDR3 DNA follows: TGTGCCAGCAGTGTACTAGCGGGATCTAGCACAGATACGCAGTATTTT. Translation gives CASSVLAGSSTDTQYF.

V usage is TRBV30 and J usage is TRBJ1-5; 9 positions match TRBD1. From germline, CDR1 is GTSNPN and CDR2 SVGIG (reference sequence). The CDR3 extends over 13 amino acids. The V and J ends lost 5 bases and 4 bases, in that order; junction bases with no gene match: 3. The CDR3 loop reads CAWAGQGNQPQHF. The CDR3 nucleotides read TGTGCCTGGGCCGGACAGGGGAATCAGCCCCAGCATTTT.

V is TRBV5-1 and J is TRBJ1-1; D is uncertain. The germline gives CDR1 SGHRS, CDR2 YFSETQ. The CDR3 is 13 amino acids. Between the trimmed V and J ends, which lost 3 bases and 2 bases, there was a span of 8 bases. CDR3 sequence reads: CASSSDGNTEAFF. CDR3 coding DNA: TGCGCCAGCAGCTCGGACGGCAACACTGAAGCTTTCTTT.

The V call is TRBV7-9, the J call TRBJ2-2; 9 positions match TRBD1. J lost 7 bases, V lost 3 bases, and 9 bases had no gene match. Per germline, CDR1 SEHNR and CDR2 FQNEAQ (reference sequence). CDR3 length: 16 residues. The DNA of the CDR3 is TGTGCCAGCAGCTTCTCGGACAGGGGTTTATTCGGGGAGCTGTTTTTT. The encoded protein is CASSFSDRGLFGELFF.

The chain is built from TRBV6-6 and TRBJ1-5; D is undetermined. Per germline, CDR1 MNHNY and CDR2 SVGAGI (reference sequence). Trimming shortened V by 7 bases and J by 3 bases, and 19 bases separated the two germline ends. This CDR3 comprises 16 residues. The CDR3 here is CASTDLGLGDNQPQHF. As DNA, the CDR3 is TGTGCCAGCACCGATCTGGGGTTGGGAGACAATCAGCCCCAGCATTTT.

The gene calls are TRBV19 and TRBJ1-2; D is possibly TRBD1 (5 bases). Germline V CDR1 and CDR2: LNHDA, SQIVND (reference sequence). Trimming removed 7 bases from V and 3 bases from J, with 15 bases in between. The CDR3 covers 14 residues. Here the CDR3 reads CASTNFRTHYGYTF. Here the CDR3 DNA reads TGTGCCAGTACGAATTTTCGGACACACTATGGCTACACCTTC.

This clone appeared a few times. The V call is TRBV4-3, the J call TRBJ1-1; 7 bases fit TRBD1. With V trimmed by 1 base and J by 2 bases, 4 bases remained unmatched. This CDR3 region has 15 residues. Germline V CDR1 and CDR2: LGHNA, YSLEER. The CDR3 nucleotides read TGCGCCAGCAGCCAAGCGGACAGGAGTAACACTGAAGCTTTCTTT. This codes for CASSQADRSNTEAFF.

The J gene is TRBJ1-1, the V gene TRBV12-5; D is undetermined. The ends were cut back, 6 bases at V and 7 bases at J, with 15 bases in the middle. The germline CDR1 and CDR2 sequences are LGHNT and FRNRAP. The CDR3 totals 13 residues. The CDR3 coding sequence is TGTGCTAGTGGCCGGTTGGGTGCCCATGAAGCTTTCTTT. Residues: CASGRLGAHEAFF.

V is TRBV5-1 and J is TRBJ1-5; a weak D match, TRBD1 (6 bases). This CDR3 has 18 residues. The ends were cut back, 1 base at V and 4 bases at J, with 21 bases in the middle. Germline loops: CDR1 SGHRS, CDR2 YFSETQ. The CDR3 sequence: CASSLYPGAQGVNQPQHF. CDR3 bases: TGCGCCAGCAGCTTGTATCCCGGGGCACAGGGCGTAAATCAGCCCCAGCATTTT. The full variable domain, with the rest looked up from reference TRBV5-1 and TRBJ1-5, is KAGVTQTPRYLIKTRGQQVTLSCSPISGHRSVSWYQQTPGQGLQFLFEYFSETQRNKGNFPGRFSGRQFSNSRSEMNVSTLELGDSALYLCASSLYPGAQGVNQPQHFGDGTRLSIL.

The genes are TRBV27 and TRBJ1-3; D is unresolved. Between the trimmed V and J ends, which lost 4 bases and 5 bases, there was a span of 9 bases. The CDR3 is made up of 13 amino acids. The germline V gene encodes CDR1 MNHEY and CDR2 SMNVEV (reference sequence). CDR3: CASSSLQRNTIYF. For the CDR3, the DNA is TGTGCCAGCAGTTCTCTACAGAGAAACACCATATATTTT.

V usage is TRBV2 and J usage is TRBJ2-3; possible D gene TRBD2, 7 bases. Germline V gives CDR1 SNHLY, CDR2 FYNNEI. This CDR3 spans 15 amino acids. Trimming left V 3 bases short and J 4 bases short, with 14 bases between. The CDR3 sequence is CASSDEGGVADTQYF. CDR3 DNA sequence: TGTGCCAGCAGTGACGAGGGGGGGGTCGCAGATACGCAGTATTTT. Using reference TRBV2 and TRBJ2-3 for the parts outside the CDR3, the full variable domain is EPEVTQTPSHQVTQMGQEVILRCVPISNHLYFYWYRQILGQKVEFLVSFYNNEISEKSEIFDDQFSVERPDGSNFTLKIRSTKLEDSAMYFCASSDEGGVADTQYFGPGTRLTVL.

The chain couples TRBV5-1 to TRBJ2-1, with 7 bases that match TRBD1. CDR1 is SGHRS and CDR2 is YFSETQ in the germline V gene. The CDR3 has 14 residues. Trimming took 3 bases from V and 0 from J; bases not matched to a gene: 0. CDR3 in amino acids: CASSWTGSYNEQFF. Written as DNA, the CDR3 is TGCGCCAGCAGCTGGACAGGCTCCTACAATGAGCAGTTCTTC.

V usage is TRBV15 and J usage is TRBJ2-3; TRBD2 matches at 7 bases. There are 14 residues in the CDR3. V was pared by 0 bases and J by 7 bases, with 4 bases of the junction left unmatched. CDR1 and CDR2 from the germline V gene are LNHNV and YYDKDF (reference sequence). CDR3 in DNA: TGTGCCACCAGCAGAGATCGGGGGGAGCATACGCAGTATTTT. It specifies CATSRDRGEHTQYF.

The gene calls are TRBV5-1 and TRBJ2-5; possibly TRBD1 or TRBD2 for D (6 bases each). The CDR3 sequence is 16 residues long. Germline CDR1 reads SGHRS; CDR2 reads YFSETQ. With 4 bases removed from V and 2 bases from J, the gap between germline ends came to 18 bases. The CDR3 sequence: CASSIAPAGTQETQYF. The CDR3 DNA sequence: TGCGCCAGCAGCATAGCCCCTGCGGGGACACAAGAGACCCAGTACTTC.

The chain carries TRBV29-1 and TRBJ1-2; D might be TRBD1 (6 bases). The CDR3 spans 14 residues. Looked up from germline, CDR1 is SQVTM and CDR2 is ANQGSEA. The V gene lost 6 bases and the J gene lost 5 bases, with 19 bases spanning the gap. This CDR3 reads CSVEGHGPPYGYTF. CDR3 DNA: TGCAGCGTAGAGGGACACGGGCCACCATATGGCTACACCTTC.

The J gene is TRBJ2-2, the V gene TRBV18; the D is unclear. Germline V CDR1 and CDR2: KGHSH, LQKENI. The CDR3 consists of 12 residues. Deletions cut 6 bases from V and 7 bases from J, with 9 bases between. The CDR3 protein is CASSPGGGELFF. CDR3 nucleotide sequence: TGTGCCAGCTCGCCTGGTGGCGGGGAGCTGTTTTTT. Using reference TRBV18 and TRBJ2-2 for the parts outside the CDR3, the full variable domain is NAGVMQNPRHLVRRRGQEARLRCSPMKGHSHVYWYRQLPEEGLKFMVYLQKENIIDESGMPKERFSAEFPKEGPSILRIQQVVRGDSAAYFCASSPGGGELFFGEGSRLTVL.

The chain combines TRBV6-1 with TRBJ1-4, with D possibly matching TRBD1 (6 bases). The CDR3 runs to 15 residues. Between the trimmed V and J ends, which lost 2 bases and 10 bases, there was a span of 17 bases. Looked up from germline, CDR1 is MNHNS and CDR2 is SASEGT. In nucleotides, the CDR3 is TGTGCCAGCAGTGAATACCGCCAAGGGGGGGGAAAACTGTTTTTT. This sequence encodes CASSEYRQGGGKLFF.

The genes are TRBV9 and TRBJ1-4; D call uncertain. V lost 1 base and J 2 bases, leaving 12 bases between the germline ends. Germline loops: CDR1 SGDLS, CDR2 YYNGEE. This CDR3 contains 16 residues. CDR3 nucleotides: TGTGCCAGCAGCGTACTATGTGTAGATACTAATGAAAAACTGTTTTTT. This sequence encodes CASSVLCVDTNEKLFF.

The rearrangement joins TRBV27 to TRBJ1-1; perhaps TRBD1 as D (6 bases). The ends were cut back, 5 bases at V and 0 bases at J, with 10 bases in the middle. CDR1 and CDR2 from the germline V gene are MNHEY and SMNVEV (reference sequence). The CDR3 has 14 amino acids. In nucleotides, the CDR3 is TGTGCCAGCAGTAGCGGACAGATGAACACTGAAGCTTTCTTT. Translated: CASSSGQMNTEAFF.

This chain links TRBV18 with TRBJ1-3; D may be TRBD1 (5 bases). Germline CDR1 and CDR2: KGHSH and LQKENI. This CDR3 has 16 amino acids. V was pared by 6 bases and J by 3 bases, with 18 bases between. The DNA for the CDR3 is TGTGCCAGCTCTCGCAGCTTTGGAGGGGATGGAAACACCATATATTTT. As protein: CASSRSFGGDGNTIYF.

This chain uses TRBV12-3 or TRBV12-4 with TRBJ1-2; the D gene is possibly TRBD1 (5 bases). With 5 bases removed from V and 6 bases from J, the gap between germline ends came to 13 bases. The CDR3 consists of 13 residues. The CDR3 reads CASSPAAGNGYTF. The CDR3 DNA reads as TGTGCCAGCAGTCCGGCGGCAGGGAATGGCTACACCTTC.